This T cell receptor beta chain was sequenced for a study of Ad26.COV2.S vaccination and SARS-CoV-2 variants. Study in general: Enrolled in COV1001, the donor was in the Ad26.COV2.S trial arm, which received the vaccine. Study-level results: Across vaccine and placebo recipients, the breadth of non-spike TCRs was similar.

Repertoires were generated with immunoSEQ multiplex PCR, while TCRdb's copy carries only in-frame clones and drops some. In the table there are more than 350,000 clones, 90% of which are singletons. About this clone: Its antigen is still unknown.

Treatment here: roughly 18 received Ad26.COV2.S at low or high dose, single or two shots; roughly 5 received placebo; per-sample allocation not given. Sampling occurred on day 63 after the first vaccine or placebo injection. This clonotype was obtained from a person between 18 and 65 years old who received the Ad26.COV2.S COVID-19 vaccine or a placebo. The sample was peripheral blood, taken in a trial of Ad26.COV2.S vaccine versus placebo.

As DNA, the CDR3 is TGTGCCAGCAGCAAAATGACAGGGTACGGGGCCTACGAGCAGTACTTC. Protein sequence: CASSKMTGYGAYEQYF. The chain is built from TRBV11-2 and TRBJ2-7; 7 bases align to TRBD1. Trimming took 5 bases from V and 2 from J; bases not matched to a gene: 12. CDR3 length: 16 residues. Germline assignment: CDR1 SGHAT and CDR2 FQNNGV.